The 25 T cell receptor beta chains below come from one sample, sequenced in a study of T-cell reconstitution after alpha-beta-depleted transplantation in children. TCRbeta library preparation incorporated unique molecular identifiers. TCRdb reprocessed the PCR reads via MiXCR and lists one record per CDR3 protein. The sample holds 600,000 to 700,000 distinct CDR3 sequences, roughly 15% seen once. Sequencing was performed on PBMCs from the stem cell graft donor, taken from the stem cell graft. These receptors were obtained from a human donor who donated a stem cell graft to a child with acute myeloid leukemia.

This clonotype occurred many times. This chain links TRBV20-1 with TRBJ2-7, with a tentative D call TRBD1 (6 bases). The CDR3 has 13 residues. The V end was cut by 3 bases, the J end by 2 bases, with 11 bases between. Looked up from germline, CDR1 is DFQATT and CDR2 is SNEGSKA (reference sequence). The CDR3 DNA follows: TGCAGTGCTAGCCCAGGGGCCCCCTACGAGCAGTACTTC. Encoded protein: CSASPGAPYEQYF.

The chain links TRBV4-1 to TRBJ2-5, with 7 bases identical to TRBD2. Germline lookup yields CDR1 MGHRA and CDR2 YSYEKL. The CDR3 spans 15 residues. Trimming took 4 bases from V and 3 from J; bases not matched to a gene: 8. CDR3 in amino acids: CASSRGDGGKETQYF. The CDR3 region has the DNA TGCGCCAGCAGCCGGGGGGACGGGGGGAAAGAGACCCAGTACTTC.

This clonotype has a handful of counts. The chain joins TRBV6-2 or TRBV6-3 to TRBJ2-1; the D is unclear. The germline gives CDR1 MNHEY, CDR2 SVGEGT. V lost 2 bases, J lost 2 bases, and 13 bases lay in between. The CDR3 runs 16 residues. CDR3 sequence (DNA): TGTGCCAGCAGTTACAGGACCCCCCGCCCCTACAATGAGCAGTTCTTC. Translated: CASSYRTPRPYNEQFF.

This clonotype was seen once. This could be a read error, since a much larger clone is one nucleotide away. The CDR3, as DNA: TGCAGTGCTAGAGCCCCCGGGAACAATGAAAAACTGTTTTTT. Amino acid sequence: CSARAPGNNEKLFF. The V call is TRBV20-1, the J call TRBJ1-4; D remains ambiguous. The CDR3 length is 14 residues. Germline V gives CDR1 DFQATT, CDR2 SNEGSKA (reference sequence). V was clipped by 1 base and J by 5 bases, with 11 bases between them.

J is TRBJ1-6 and V is TRBV5-1; 7 bases match TRBD1. The CDR3 contains 15 residues. CDR1 SGHRS and CDR2 YFSETQ come from the germline V gene. The junction had 6 bases not matched to a gene; V was cut back by 4 bases and J by 5 bases. The CDR3 loop reads CASSRGQVDNSPLHF. The CDR3 DNA follows: TGCGCCAGCAGCCGAGGACAGGTCGATAATTCACCCCTCCACTTT.

There are a few counts of this clonotype. The genes are TRBV15 and TRBJ1-2, with a weak D call TRBD1 (5 bases). Looked up from germline, CDR1 is LNHNV and CDR2 is YYDKDF (reference sequence). V was pared by 0 bases and J by 4 bases, with 21 bases between. The CDR3 consists of 18 residues. CDR3 DNA: TGTGCCACCAGCAGAGATCGTCAACTAAGGGGCGAGGGCTATGGCTACACCTTC. Its translation: CATSRDRQLRGEGYGYTF.

This clonotype came up many times. This chain joins TRBV20-1 and TRBJ1-5; the D gene is possibly TRBD1 (6 bases). The germline V gene has CDR1 DFQATT and CDR2 SNEGSKA (reference sequence). This CDR3 is built from 14 residues. With 3 bases removed from V and 4 bases from J, the gap between germline ends came to 13 bases. The CDR3 region has the DNA TGCAGTGCTAGGCAACAGGGTACTAATCAGCCCCAGCATTTT. This sequence encodes CSARQQGTNQPQHF.

This clonotype has at least ten counts. The chain joins TRBV29-1 to TRBJ2-7; weak D call: TRBD1 (5 bases). The CDR3 has 12 amino acids. Germline lookup yields CDR1 SQVTM and CDR2 ANQGSEA. V lost 0 bases to trimming and J lost 4 bases, with 7 bases between them. CDR3 coding DNA: TGCAGCGTTGAAGATGGGGCGTACGAGCAGTACTTC. This translates into CSVEDGAYEQYF.

This clonotype has a count of ten or more. The chain joins TRBV20-1 to TRBJ1-1; D is uncertain. CDR1 DFQATT and CDR2 SNEGSKA come from the germline V gene (reference sequence). This CDR3 spans 12 amino acids. With 1 base removed from V and 1 base from J, the gap between germline ends came to 4 bases. CDR3 residues: CSARAGNTEAFF. CDR3 coding DNA: TGCAGTGCTAGAGCGGGGAACACTGAAGCTTTCTTT.

The CDR3 nucleotides are TGTGCCAGCAGCCTCGGGACTAGCGGGGACAATGAGCAGTTCTTC. Translated: CASSLGTSGDNEQFF. The chain has TRBV3-1 and TRBJ2-1, with 13 bases matching TRBD2. V shed 4 bases, J shed 5 bases, and the junction held 2 bases outside the gene matches. There are 15 residues in the CDR3. Germline assignment: CDR1 LGHDT and CDR2 YNNKEL (reference sequence).

The chain couples TRBV20-1 to TRBJ2-7, with a weak D call TRBD2 (5 bases). Germline-derived CDR1 and CDR2 are DFQATT and SNEGSKA (reference sequence). Trimming left V 1 base short and J 1 base short, with 14 bases between. The CDR3 is 15 amino acids. CDR3 nucleotides: TGCAGTGCTAGAGTTGAGGGTTCGGGATCCTACGAGCAGTACTTC. This sequence encodes CSARVEGSGSYEQYF.

This clonotype was observed a handful of times. The rearrangement links TRBV7-9 to TRBJ2-5; 8 bases match TRBD1. CDR1 and CDR2 (germline): SEHNR, FQNEAQ (reference sequence). The CDR3 length is 14 residues. V was clipped by 5 bases and J by 0 bases; unmatched bases: 2. Written as DNA, the CDR3 is TGTGCCAGCAGCACGGACAGGGACCAAGAGACCCAGTACTTC. Translating it yields CASSTDRDQETQYF.

The rearrangement links TRBV4-3 to TRBJ2-3; D not certain. V was trimmed by 0 bases and J by 1 base, leaving 11 bases between them. This CDR3 is built from 16 residues. Germline CDR1 reads LGHNA; CDR2 reads YSLEER. This CDR3 reads CASSQDRQRGTDTQYF. CDR3 nucleotide sequence: TGCGCCAGCAGCCAAGATAGGCAAAGGGGCACAGATACGCAGTATTTT.

The chain uses TRBV20-1 and TRBJ2-7; 8 bases are a match to TRBD1. The CDR3 consists of 18 residues. Germline CDR1 is DFQATT and CDR2 is SNEGSKA (reference sequence). V dropped 4 bases and J dropped 2; count of bases not matched to a gene: 19. This CDR3 reads CSATAPGQVFSNPYEQYV. In DNA form, the CDR3 reads TGCAGTGCTACAGCCCCGGGACAGGTTTTTTCCAACCCCTACGAGCAGTACGTC.

This clonotype has a handful of counts. This chain connects TRBV3-1 to TRBJ2-1; D not resolved. The V end lost 4 bases, the J end lost 6 bases, and 10 bases lay between the germline ends. Germline V gene data show CDR1 as LGHDT and CDR2 as YNNKEL (reference sequence). The CDR3 consists of 13 residues. CDR3 region: CASSPWTANEQFF. The DNA for the CDR3 is TGTGCCAGCAGCCCATGGACGGCCAATGAGCAGTTCTTC.

A note on this clonotype: A clone one base away is much larger, so this may be a read error. The chain has TRBV20-1 and TRBJ2-5; TRBD2 is a possible D gene (5 bases). This CDR3 has 17 amino acids. Trimming cost V 0 bases and J 7 bases, with 24 bases left between them. Looked up from germline, CDR1 is DFQATT and CDR2 is SNEGSKA (reference sequence). The CDR3 loop is CSARDLAPTMAAVTQYF. The CDR3 nucleotides are TGCAGTGCTAGAGATTTGGCACCGACGATGGCAGCGGTGACCCAGTACTTC.

This clonotype was detected many times. The junction does not match germline at one end; this may be a read error. CDR3 sequence: CSAVQGTQYF. DNA of the CDR3: TGCAGTGCTGTCCAAGGGACCCAGTACTTC. The chain couples TRBV20-1 to TRBJ2-5; D not certain. This CDR3 is 10 amino acids long. Germline V CDR1 and CDR2: DFQATT, SNEGSKA (reference sequence).

Many counts were recorded for this clonotype. The chain joins TRBV7-2 to TRBJ2-7; D is possibly TRBD1 (5 bases). CDR3 length: 14 amino acids. V was trimmed by 4 bases and J by 4 bases, leaving 14 bases between them. The germline CDR1 and CDR2 sequences are SGHTA and FQGNSA. The CDR3 DNA sequence: TGTGCCAGCAGCTCTGCAGGGATACGATACGAGCAGTACTTC. This sequence encodes CASSSAGIRYEQYF.

This clonotype was recorded at least ten times. The rearrangement uses TRBV15 and TRBJ2-1; 12 bases are a match to TRBD1. V shed 1 base and J 5 bases; nucleotides not matched to a gene: 6. Germline assignment: CDR1 LNHNV and CDR2 YYDKDF (reference sequence). The CDR3 covers 17 residues. DNA of the CDR3: TGTGCCACCAGCAGAGGAGGACGGGACAGGGGGCACAATGAGCAGTTCTTC. It translates to CATSRGGRDRGHNEQFF.

J is TRBJ1-2 and V is TRBV7-9; the D is unclear. Germline V gives CDR1 SEHNR, CDR2 FQNEAQ (reference sequence). This CDR3 is built from 14 residues. With 4 bases removed from V and 9 bases from J, the gap between germline ends came to 18 bases. CDR3 DNA sequence: TGTGCCAGCAGCTCTGAGGGTGGACCCAGAAGCTACACCTTC. It yields the protein CASSSEGGPRSYTF.

Details on this clonotype: This may come from a read error, since a much larger clone is one base off. The V call is TRBV20-1, the J call TRBJ1-2; D is uncertain. The V and J ends lost 5 bases and 2 bases respectively, with 9 bases between them. The CDR3 has 12 amino acids. In germline, CDR1 is DFQATT, CDR2 SNEGSKA (reference sequence). CDR3 sequence: CSAPILNYGYTF. The CDR3 bases are TGCAGTGCTCCGATCCTCAACTATGGCTACACCTTC.

This chain links TRBV15 with TRBJ1-5; D not certain. Germline V gene lookup returns CDR1 LNHNV and CDR2 YYDKDF (reference sequence). The CDR3 has 17 amino acids. Trimming took off 0 bases at V and 2 bases at J, with 14 bases between the two ends. CDR3 residues: CATSRDAGFGGNQPQHF. The DNA of the CDR3 is TGTGCCACCAGCAGAGATGCAGGATTTGGGGGCAATCAGCCCCAGCATTTT.

This clonotype occurred many times. The chain is built from TRBV30 and TRBJ1-1, with a weak D call TRBD1 (5 bases). The CDR3 is 16 residues long. Trimming shortened V by 1 base and J by 3 bases, and 18 bases separated the two germline ends. Germline-derived CDR1 and CDR2 are GTSNPN and SVGIG (reference sequence). CDR3 protein: CAWSDPGTPGHTEAFF. CDR3 nucleotide sequence: TGTGCCTGGAGTGACCCCGGGACCCCAGGGCACACTGAAGCTTTCTTT.

The chain couples TRBV20-1 to TRBJ2-1, with 7 bases identical to TRBD2. Unmatched junction bases numbered 6, after V lost 0 bases and J lost 4 bases. Germline CDR1 reads DFQATT; CDR2 reads SNEGSKA (reference sequence). The CDR3 is 15 amino acids. The chain's CDR3 is CSARESLGGYNEQFF. The CDR3 bases are TGCAGTGCTAGAGAATCCTTGGGAGGGTACAATGAGCAGTTCTTC.

This clonotype was counted at least ten times. V is TRBV20-1 and J is TRBJ1-5; 10 positions agree with TRBD1. The germline gives CDR1 DFQATT, CDR2 SNEGSKA (reference sequence). The CDR3 covers 16 residues. J was trimmed by 4 bases and V by 3 bases; bases with no gene match: 9. In DNA, the CDR3 is TGCAGTGCTAGCGTGGGGAGACAGGGGGCAAATCAGCCCCAGCATTTT. As protein: CSASVGRQGANQPQHF.